This TCR beta chain appears in the sequencing data of a study of cytomegalovirus exposure and HLA in healthy donors. At the level of the study: HLA-typed donors contributed some 85 million unique TCRs, which were held in an early data release.

Germline CDR1 reads MNHNS; CDR2 reads SASEGT. V lost 6 bases, J lost 4 bases, and 2 bases stayed unmatched. The CDR3 extends over 12 amino acids. This clone was counted between two and nine times. Vbeta (60) and Jbeta (13) primers were used in the PCR. Assay: immunoSEQ multiplex PCR; the TCRdb copy retains only in-frame clones and omits some. The repertoire holds around 180,000 clones, with 65% to 80% as singletons. The chain is built from TRBV6-1 and TRBJ1-1, with 7 bases that match TRBD1. The sample taken for sequencing was PBMCs. The TCR comes from a middle-aged woman in good health and CMV-seronegative. CDR3 sequence: CASSGTATEAFF. Here the CDR3 DNA reads TGTGCCAGCAGCGGGACAGCCACTGAAGCTTTCTTT.